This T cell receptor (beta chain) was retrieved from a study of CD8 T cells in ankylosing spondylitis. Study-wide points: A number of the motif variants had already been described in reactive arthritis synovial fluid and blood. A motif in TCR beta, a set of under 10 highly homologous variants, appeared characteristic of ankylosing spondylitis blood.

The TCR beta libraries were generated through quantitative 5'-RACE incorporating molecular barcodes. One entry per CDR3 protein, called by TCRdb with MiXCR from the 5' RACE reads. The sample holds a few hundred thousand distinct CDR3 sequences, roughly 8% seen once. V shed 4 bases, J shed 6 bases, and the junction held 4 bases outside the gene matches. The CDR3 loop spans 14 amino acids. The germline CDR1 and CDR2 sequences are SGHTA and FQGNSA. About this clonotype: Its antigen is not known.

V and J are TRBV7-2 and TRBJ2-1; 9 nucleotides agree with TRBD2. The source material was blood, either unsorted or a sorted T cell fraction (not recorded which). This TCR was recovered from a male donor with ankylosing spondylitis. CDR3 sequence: CASSSIAGVNEQFF. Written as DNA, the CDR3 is TGTGCCAGCAGCTCGATAGCGGGAGTCAATGAGCAGTTCTTC. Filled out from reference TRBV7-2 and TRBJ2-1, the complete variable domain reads GAGVSQSPSNKVTEKGKDVELRCDPISGHTALYWYRQSLGQGLEFLIYFQGNSAPDKSGLPSDRFSAERTGGSVSTLTIQRTQQEDSAVYLCASSSIAGVNEQFFGPGTRLTVL.